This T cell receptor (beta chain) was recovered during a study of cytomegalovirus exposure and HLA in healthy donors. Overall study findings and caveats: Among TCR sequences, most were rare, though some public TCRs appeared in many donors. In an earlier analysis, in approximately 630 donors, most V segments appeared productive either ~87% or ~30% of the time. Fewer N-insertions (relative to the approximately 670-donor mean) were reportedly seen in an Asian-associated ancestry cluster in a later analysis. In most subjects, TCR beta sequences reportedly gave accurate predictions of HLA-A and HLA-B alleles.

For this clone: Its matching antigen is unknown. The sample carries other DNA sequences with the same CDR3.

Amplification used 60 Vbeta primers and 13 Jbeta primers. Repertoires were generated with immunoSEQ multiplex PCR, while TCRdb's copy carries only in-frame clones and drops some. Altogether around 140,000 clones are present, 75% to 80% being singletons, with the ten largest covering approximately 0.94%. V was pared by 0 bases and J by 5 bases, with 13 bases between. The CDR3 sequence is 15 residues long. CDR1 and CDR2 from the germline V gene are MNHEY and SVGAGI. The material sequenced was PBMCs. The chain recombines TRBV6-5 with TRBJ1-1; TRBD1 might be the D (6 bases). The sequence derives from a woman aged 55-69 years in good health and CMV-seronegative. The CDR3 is CASSYSRGRVTEAFF. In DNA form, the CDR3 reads TGTGCCAGCAGTTACTCCAGGGGCAGGGTGACTGAAGCTTTCTTT.